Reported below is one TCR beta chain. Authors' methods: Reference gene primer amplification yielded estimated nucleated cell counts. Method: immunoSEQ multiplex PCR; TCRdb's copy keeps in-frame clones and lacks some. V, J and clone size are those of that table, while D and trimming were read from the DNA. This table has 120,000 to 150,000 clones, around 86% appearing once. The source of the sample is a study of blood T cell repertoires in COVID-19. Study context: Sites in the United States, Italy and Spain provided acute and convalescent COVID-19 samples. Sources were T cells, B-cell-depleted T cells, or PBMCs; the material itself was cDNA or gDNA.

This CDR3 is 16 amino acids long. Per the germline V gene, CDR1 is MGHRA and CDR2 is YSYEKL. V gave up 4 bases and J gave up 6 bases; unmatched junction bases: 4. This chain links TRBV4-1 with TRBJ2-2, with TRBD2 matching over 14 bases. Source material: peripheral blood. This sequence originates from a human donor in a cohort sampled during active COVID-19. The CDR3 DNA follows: TGCGCCAGCAGCCCGGGACTAGCGGGAGAATCCGGGGAGCTGTTTTTT. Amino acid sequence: CASSPGLAGESGELFF.